The TCR beta chain described here comes from a study of CD8+ T cells in alopecia areata. Sequencing templates came from extracted RNA that was reverse transcribed into cDNA. Clones were read by immunoSEQ multiplex PCR, and TCRdb kept only the in-frame ones, dropping some. The sample holds 90,000 to 150,000 clones, approximately 53% seen once. V gave up 4 bases and J gave up 4 bases; unmatched junction bases: 9. The V gene's germline CDR1 is SGHNT and CDR2 YYREEE (reference sequence). The CDR3 extends over 15 amino acids. This clone was found a few times. The antigen remains unidentified. Points from the study as a whole: Scalp and blood retained many expanded lesional clones during tofacitinib.

Indicated treatment: oral pan-JAK inhibitor, 5-10 mg twice daily. Sorting from PBMCs produced CD4+ and CD8+ T cells. This sequence originates from a human donor with alopecia areata. Material: CD4+ T cells sorted from blood, obtained at week 4, from a patient treated with tofacitinib. The genes are TRBV5-4 and TRBJ2-7; the match to TRBD1 covers 9 bases. In nucleotides, the CDR3 is TGTGCCAGCAGCCCCGGGACAGGGATCGGATACGAGCAGTACTTC. Translated, it gives CASSPGTGIGYEQYF.